The 5 T cell receptor beta chains below were found in one sample sequenced in a study of T cells after yellow fever vaccination. MiXCR, run by TCRdb on the 5' RACE reads, gives a single entry per CDR3 protein. Here the sample spans 350,000 to 550,000 distinct CDR3 sequences, roughly 20% being singletons. The source material was PBMCs, sampled before the yellow fever booster vaccination. These receptors originate from a young man who received the YFV17D yellow fever vaccine.

The rearrangement uses TRBV6-6 and TRBJ2-5; D may be TRBD1 (6 bases). This CDR3 region has 15 residues. Germline V gene lookup returns CDR1 MNHNY and CDR2 SVGAGI (reference sequence). V gave up 2 bases and J gave up 2 bases, with 12 bases separating them. The CDR3 is CASSYQGHPQETQYF. CDR3 nucleotides: TGTGCCAGCAGTTACCAGGGACACCCGCAAGAGACCCAGTACTTC.

This clonotype has only a few counts. The CDR3 sequence is CASSRLAGRNEQFF. CDR3 nucleotides: TGTGCCAGCAGTAGGCTAGCGGGGAGGAATGAGCAGTTCTTC. This chain connects TRBV27 to TRBJ2-1, with 9 bases lining up with TRBD2. J gave up 7 bases and V 5 bases, and 6 bases lay outside the gene matches. This CDR3 is built from 14 residues. Germline CDR1 MNHEY, CDR2 SMNVEV (reference sequence).

The chain couples TRBV7-6 to TRBJ2-1; D gene uncertain. The CDR3 is made up of 16 amino acids. Trimming cost V 0 bases and J 1 base, with 10 bases left between them. Per the germline V gene, CDR1 is SGHVS and CDR2 is FNYEAQ. The CDR3 DNA follows: TGTGCCAGCAGCTTAGCGTTCGAGGTGTCCTACAATGAGCAGTTCTTC. Translating it yields CASSLAFEVSYNEQFF.

This clonotype was detected a few times. V is TRBV4-1 and J is TRBJ1-3, with D possibly being TRBD1 (6 bases). Germline V gene lookup returns CDR1 MGHRA and CDR2 YSYEKL. The CDR3 length is 14 residues. V lost 5 bases, J lost 0 bases, and 8 bases lay in between. CDR3 residues: CASSRGTSGNTIYF. CDR3 sequence (DNA): TGCGCCAGCAGCAGGGGGACCTCTGGAAACACCATATATTTT.

J is TRBJ1-4 and V is TRBV4-1; TRBD1 aligns across 8 bases. The V gene's germline CDR1 is MGHRA and CDR2 YSYEKL. The V segment lost 5 bases and the J segment 4 bases; nucleotides outside the gene matches: 9. The CDR3 is 16 residues long. The CDR3 loop is CASSVTGTGVNEKLFF. CDR3 nucleotides: TGCGCCAGCAGCGTTACCGGGACAGGAGTTAATGAAAAACTGTTTTTT.